Described below is a single T cell receptor beta chain sequence and its context. The antigen is not known. This sample was included in a study of CD8+CD57+ T cells in acquired aplastic anemia. Study findings and constraints: Patients and controls had CD8+ Simpson's diversity values that were not significantly distinct.

TCR beta VDJ and CDR3 profiling used genomic DNA as template. A single record per CDR3 protein comes from TCRdb applying MiXCR to the reads. The data contain 150,000 or so distinct CDR3 sequences, just over 50% of them seen just once; the ten biggest clones take up 12%. Those patients picked for sequencing had displayed CD8+CD57+ cell expansion on flow cytometry. V was shortened by 3 bases and J by 7 bases, with 25 bases between the two germline ends. Germline CDR1 is MRHNA and CDR2 is SNTAGT. This CDR3 is 18 amino acids long. This TCR came from a human donor with aplastic anemia. The sample was sorted CD4+, CD8+, or CD8+CD57+ T cells (not recorded which) from PBMCs. The rearrangement joins TRBV6-4 to TRBJ2-1; perhaps D is TRBD1 or TRBD2 (5 bases each). CDR3 sequence: CASSESPPTVSGPNEQFF. The CDR3 DNA reads as TGTGCCAGCAGTGAATCCCCCCCGACCGTTTCGGGGCCTAATGAGCAGTTCTTC.